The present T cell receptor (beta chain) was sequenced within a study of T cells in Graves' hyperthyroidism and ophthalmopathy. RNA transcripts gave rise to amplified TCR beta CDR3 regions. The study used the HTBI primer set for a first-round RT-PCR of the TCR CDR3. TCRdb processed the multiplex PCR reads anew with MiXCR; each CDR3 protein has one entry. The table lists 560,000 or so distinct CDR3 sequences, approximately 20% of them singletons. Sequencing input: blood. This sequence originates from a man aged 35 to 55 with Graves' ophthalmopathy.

The CDR3 DNA sequence: TGCAGCGTTGAACCTCCGGGACTCCAGGGGCAGTACTTC. The encoded protein is CSVEPPGLQGQYF. V is TRBV29-1 and J is TRBJ2-7; TRBD2 might be the D (6 bases). Germline values: CDR1 SQVTM, CDR2 ANQGSEA. This CDR3 contains 13 residues. The V gene lost 2 bases and the J gene lost 9 bases, with 17 bases spanning the gap.